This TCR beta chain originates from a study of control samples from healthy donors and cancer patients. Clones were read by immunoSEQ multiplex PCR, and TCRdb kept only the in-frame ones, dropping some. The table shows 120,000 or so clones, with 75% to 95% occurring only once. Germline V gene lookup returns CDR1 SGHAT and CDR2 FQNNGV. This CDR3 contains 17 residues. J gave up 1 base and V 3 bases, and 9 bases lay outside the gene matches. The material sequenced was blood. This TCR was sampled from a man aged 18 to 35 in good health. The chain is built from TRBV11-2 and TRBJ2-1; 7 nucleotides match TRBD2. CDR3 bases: TGTGCCAGCAGCTTCGGGACTAACCCTTCATCCTACAATGAGCAGTTCTTC. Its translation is CASSFGTNPSSYNEQFF.